This T cell receptor beta chain was documented in a study of control samples from healthy donors and cancer patients. Produced via immunoSEQ multiplex PCR; TCRdb's table is partial and in-frame only. The sample records over 80,000 clones, about 82% being singletons. This sequence originates from a young man in good health. Input material: blood.

The CDR3: CASSSWTGSEAFF. The CDR3 coding sequence is TGTGCCAGCAGCTCCTGGACGGGGTCTGAAGCTTTCTTT. The V gene is TRBV7-9, the J gene TRBJ1-1; D is uncertain. The CDR3 loop spans 13 amino acids. The V end was cut by 4 bases, the J end by 6 bases, with 12 bases between. Germline CDR1 reads SEHNR; CDR2 reads FQNEAQ (reference sequence).